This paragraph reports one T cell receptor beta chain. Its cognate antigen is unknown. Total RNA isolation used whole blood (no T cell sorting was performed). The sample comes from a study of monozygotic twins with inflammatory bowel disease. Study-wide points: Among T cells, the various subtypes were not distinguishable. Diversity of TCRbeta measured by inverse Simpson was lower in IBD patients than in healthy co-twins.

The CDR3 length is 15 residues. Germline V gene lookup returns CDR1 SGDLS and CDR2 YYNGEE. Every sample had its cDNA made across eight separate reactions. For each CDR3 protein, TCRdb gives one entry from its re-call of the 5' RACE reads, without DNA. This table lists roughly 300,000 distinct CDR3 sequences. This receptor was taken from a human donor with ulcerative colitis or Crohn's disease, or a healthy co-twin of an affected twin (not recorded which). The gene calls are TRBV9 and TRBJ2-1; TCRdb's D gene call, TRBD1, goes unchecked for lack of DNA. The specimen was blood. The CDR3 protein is CASSVVGTANNEQFF.